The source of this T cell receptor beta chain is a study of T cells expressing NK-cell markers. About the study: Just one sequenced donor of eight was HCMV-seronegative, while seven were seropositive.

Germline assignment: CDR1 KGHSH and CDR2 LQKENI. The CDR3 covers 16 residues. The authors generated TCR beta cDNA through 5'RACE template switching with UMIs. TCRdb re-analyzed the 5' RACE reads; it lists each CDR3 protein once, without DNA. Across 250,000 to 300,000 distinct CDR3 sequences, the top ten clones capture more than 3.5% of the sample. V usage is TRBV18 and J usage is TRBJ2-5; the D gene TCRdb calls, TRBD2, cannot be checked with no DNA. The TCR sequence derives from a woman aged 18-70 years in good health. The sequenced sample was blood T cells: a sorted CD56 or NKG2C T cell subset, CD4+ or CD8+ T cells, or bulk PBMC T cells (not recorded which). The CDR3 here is CASSPPWTYAAETQYF.